This TCR beta chain was retrieved from a study of OX40 agonist ivuxolimab in advanced cancers. This clone occurred once. The CDR3 totals 12 residues. Germline V gene data show CDR1 as GTSNPN and CDR2 as SVGIG (reference sequence). Trimming left V 6 bases short and J 1 base short, with 10 bases between. The repertoire was sequenced with immunoSEQ multiplex PCR; TCRdb's copy has only in-frame clones and lacks some. The table lists about 63,000 clones, roughly nine tenths of them singletons. The sequenced sample was CD4+ or CD8+ T cells sorted from blood, obtained in a trial of the OX40 agonist ivuxolimab. The TCR sequence derives from an adult with an advanced solid tumor such as melanoma, head and neck, liver or kidney cancer. V and J are TRBV30 and TRBJ2-7; no firm D call. The CDR3 region is CACKSGSYEQYF. CDR3 in DNA: TGTGCCTGCAAAAGTGGTTCCTACGAGCAGTACTTC.